These T cell receptor beta chains were read from a single sample in a study of blood T cell repertoires in COVID-19. Profiling relied on immunoSEQ multiplex PCR, and the TCRdb table lists in-frame clones only, not all of them. The table has more than 200,000 clones, approximately 80% seen once. Sequencing was carried out using PBMCs or T cells enriched from blood (not recorded which). These receptors were obtained from a woman between 40 and 50 years old with acute COVID-19. The CDR3 runs from the conserved cysteine through the conserved F or W. Each record gives: clone size, V gene, D gene, J gene, CDR3 DNA, CDR3 protein. A D gene is named only where the DNA matches it firmly. A row's size may be missing; if present it is once, few, many or a size class.

>.|TRBV11-2|.|TRBJ1-5
TGTGCCAGCAGCCCAGACCGGAGTCAGCCCCAGCATTTT
CASSPDRSQPQHF
>.|TRBV10-3|TRBD1|TRBJ1-5
TGTGCCATCAGTGAGGGGACAGGGGGTCAAAATCAGCCCCAGCATTTT
CAISEGTGGQNQPQHF
>few|TRBV30|TRBD1|TRBJ1-6
TGTGCCTGGACCCCCGGGACAGGGTACGGTTCACCCCTCCACTTT
CAWTPGTGYGSPLHF
>.|TRBV2|TRBD2|TRBJ2-3
TGTGCCAGCAAGGTACTAGCGGGAGTATCAGATACGCAGTATTTT
CASKVLAGVSDTQYF
>.|TRBV11-2|.|TRBJ1-2
TGTGCCAGCAGCTTAGATAGTTTCCTCTATGGCTACACCTTC
CASSLDSFLYGYTF
>.|TRBV22-1|.|TRBJ2-5
TGTCCTGGGAGCGCACAAGTACCGACTGTTACAGGGGCCATCCCCGAAGAGACCCAGTACTTC
CPGSAQVPTVTGAIPEETQYF
>once|TRBV5-1|TRBD1|TRBJ1-1
TGCGCCAGCGGGACAGGGGGAGTGAACACTGAAGCTTTCTTT
CASGTGGVNTEAFF
>.|TRBV4-2|TRBD1|TRBJ2-3
TGTGCCAGCAGCCAAGGAGCCGGGACAGGGGGTCCAAGCACAGATACGCAGTATTTT
CASSQGAGTGGPSTDTQYF
>once|TRBV4-1|.|TRBJ2-1
TGCGCCAGCAGCCAAGAATTATCAACGGGATACAATGAGCAGTTCTTC
CASSQELSTGYNEQFF
>.|TRBV14|TRBD1|TRBJ2-5
TGTGCCAGCAGCCGGACAGGGCAATTGGTGGGGACCCAGTACTTC
CASSRTGQLVGTQYF
>.|TRBV7-9|.|TRBJ2-1
TGTGCCAGCAGCTTCGGTAGCTCCTACAATGAGCAGTTCTTC
CASSFGSSYNEQFF
>.|TRBV28|.|TRBJ1-2
TGTGCCAGCACTACGTCAGGGCTGAACTATGGCTACACCTTC
CASTTSGLNYGYTF
>.|TRBV11-2|.|TRBJ2-3
TGTGCCAGCAGCCCGGACCCGGGGACAGATACGCAGTATTTT
CASSPDPGTDTQYF
>.|TRBV11-3|.|TRBJ2-1
TGTGCCAGCAGCCCCGAGGGAACCCACCTCTTAAATGAGCAGTTCTTC
CASSPEGTHLLNEQFF
>few|TRBV7-9|TRBD1|TRBJ1-1
TGTGCCAGCAGTCATAGACCCTCCGCCGGACAGGGGGTCACTGAAGCTTTCTTT
CASSHRPSAGQGVTEAFF
>.|TRBV27|TRBD1|TRBJ1-5
TGTGCCAGCAGTTACCTGTGGGCAGGGGGGTTGAGACAGCCCCAGCATTTT
CASSYLWAGGLRQPQHF
>.|TRBV4-3|.|TRBJ2-5
TGCGCCAGCAGCCAAGGAGGCGGGGCCCAAGAGACCCAGTACTTC
CASSQGGGAQETQYF
>once|TRBV27|.|TRBJ2-5
TGTGCCAGCAGTCGATTCAGTCCGTGGCGGAGTCCCCAAGAGACCCAGTACTTC
CASSRFSPWRSPQETQYF
>.|TRBV10-1|.|TRBJ1-2
TGCGCCAGCAGTGAGTCGAACCGGGGAGGGGCCGGCTACACCTTC
CASSESNRGGAGYTF
>.|TRBV5-1|TRBD2|TRBJ2-3
TGCGCCAGCCGGGGTCTCGCGGGGGGGCCGGGAAGCACAGATACGCAGTATTTT
CASRGLAGGPGSTDTQYF
>few|TRBV27|.|TRBJ2-7
TGTGCCAGCAGTACACAGACCGGGACACACAGCTCCTACGAGCAGTACTTC
CASSTQTGTHSSYEQYF
>.|TRBV3-1/TRBV3-2|.|TRBJ2-2
TGTGCCAGCAGCCGGTCAGCGAACACCGGGGAGCTGTTTTTT
CASSRSANTGELFF
>.|TRBV10-3|.|TRBJ1-5
TGTGCCATCAGTGACGGGGGGAGCAATCAGCCCCAGCATTTT
CAISDGGSNQPQHF
>.|TRBV7-6|.|TRBJ1-3
TGTGCCAGCAGCTTAAACCCAGGGGTCGGAAACACCATATATTTT
CASSLNPGVGNTIYF
>.|TRBV5-1|TRBD1|TRBJ1-1
TGCGCCAGCAGTAAGGACAGGGGGAACTCTGAAGCTTTCTTT
CASSKDRGNSEAFF
>.|TRBV6-2/TRBV6-3|.|TRBJ2-4
TGTGCCAGCAGTTACATTGGTACATTCGGACACCCGTCCAAAAACATTCAGTACTTC
CASSYIGTFGHPSKNIQYF
>.|TRBV6-5|TRBD2|TRBJ2-1
TGTGCCAGCAGTTTGAGCGGGAGGCTCCATGAGCAGTTCTTC
CASSLSGRLHEQFF
>.|TRBV7-2|.|TRBJ2-7
TGTGCCAGCAAAACGGGACGGATGACAGGCGAGCAGTACTTC
CASKTGRMTGEQYF
>once|TRBV9|TRBD1|TRBJ1-3
TGTGCCAGCAGCGTCCAACCCGGACAGGCCCCCTCTGGAAACACCATATATTTT
CASSVQPGQAPSGNTIYF
>.|TRBV5-6|.|TRBJ2-2
TGTGCCAGCAGCTTCGCGAACACCGGGGAGCTGTTTTTT
CASSFANTGELFF
>.|TRBV28|.|TRBJ1-2
TGTGCCAGCAGTTTGGAGACAGGAGGTAAATTCGCCTTC
CASSLETGGKFAF
>.|TRBV5-6|.|TRBJ1-2
TGTGCCAGCAGCTTGGACCAGGGAAACTATGGCTACACCTTC
CASSLDQGNYGYTF
>.|TRBV14|.|TRBJ2-3
TGTGCCAGCAGCCAAAACTTAGACACAGATACGCAGTATTTT
CASSQNLDTDTQYF
>.|TRBV6-4|TRBD2|TRBJ2-7
TGTGCCAGCAGAGGACTAGCGGGAGCGCGCGAGCAGTACTTC
CASRGLAGAREQYF
>once|TRBV19|.|TRBJ1-3
TGTGCCAGTAGCGAGCACTCTGGAAACACCATATATTTT
CASSEHSGNTIYF
>.|TRBV28|.|TRBJ1-2
TGTGCCAGCAGTTTCTGGGGGGATAACTATGGCTACACCTTC
CASSFWGDNYGYTF
>few|TRBV24-1|.|TRBJ1-5
TGTGCCACCAGTGACCCCCGACAGGGCAATCAGCCCCAGCATTTT
CATSDPRQGNQPQHF
>.|TRBV3-1/TRBV3-2|.|TRBJ2-7
TGTGCCAGCAGCCAAGATGGGGCAAGGAGCGAGCAGTACTTC
CASSQDGARSEQYF
>.|TRBV6-2/TRBV6-3|.|TRBJ1-1
TGTGCCAGCAGCCACCGTGGCGGGGGGGGGAACACTGAAGCTTTCTTT
CASSHRGGGGNTEAFF
>.|TRBV5-8|.|TRBJ2-3
TGTGCCAGCAGCTTGGGGGGACACCGCACAGATACGCAGTATTTT
CASSLGGHRTDTQYF